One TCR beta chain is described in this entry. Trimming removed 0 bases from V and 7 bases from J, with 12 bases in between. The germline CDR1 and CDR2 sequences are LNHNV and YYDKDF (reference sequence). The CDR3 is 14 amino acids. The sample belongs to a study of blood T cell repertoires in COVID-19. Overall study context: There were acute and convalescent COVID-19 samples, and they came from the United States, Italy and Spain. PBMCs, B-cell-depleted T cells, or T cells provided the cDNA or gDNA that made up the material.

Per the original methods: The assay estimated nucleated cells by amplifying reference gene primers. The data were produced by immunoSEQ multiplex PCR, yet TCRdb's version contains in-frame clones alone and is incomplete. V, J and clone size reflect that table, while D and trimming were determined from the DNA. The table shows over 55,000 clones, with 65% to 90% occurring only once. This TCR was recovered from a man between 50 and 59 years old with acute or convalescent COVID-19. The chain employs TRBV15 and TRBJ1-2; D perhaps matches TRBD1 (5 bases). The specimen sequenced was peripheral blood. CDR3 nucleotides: TGTGCCACCAGCAGAGATCGGGGGTCTCGTGGCTACACCTTC. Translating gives CATSRDRGSRGYTF.